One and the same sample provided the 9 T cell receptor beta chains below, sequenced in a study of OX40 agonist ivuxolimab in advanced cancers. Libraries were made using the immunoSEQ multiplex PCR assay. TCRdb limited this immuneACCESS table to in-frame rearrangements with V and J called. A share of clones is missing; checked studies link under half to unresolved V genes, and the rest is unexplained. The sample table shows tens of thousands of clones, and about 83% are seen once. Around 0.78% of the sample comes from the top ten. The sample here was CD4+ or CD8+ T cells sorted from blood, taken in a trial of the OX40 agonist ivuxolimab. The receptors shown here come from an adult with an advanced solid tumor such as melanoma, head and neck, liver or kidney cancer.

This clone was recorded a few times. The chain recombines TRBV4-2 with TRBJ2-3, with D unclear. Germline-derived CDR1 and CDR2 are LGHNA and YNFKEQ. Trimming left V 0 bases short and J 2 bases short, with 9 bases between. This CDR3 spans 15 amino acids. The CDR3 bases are TGTGCCAGCAGCCAAGATCGGCGGACCACAGATACGCAGTATTTT. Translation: CASSQDRRTTDTQYF.

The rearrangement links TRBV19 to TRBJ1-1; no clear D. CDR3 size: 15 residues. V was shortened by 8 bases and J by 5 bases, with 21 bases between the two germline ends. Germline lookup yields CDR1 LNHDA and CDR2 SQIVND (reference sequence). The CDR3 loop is CASYPERRARTEAFF. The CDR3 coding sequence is TGTGCCAGTTATCCCGAAAGGAGGGCTAGGACTGAAGCTTTCTTT.

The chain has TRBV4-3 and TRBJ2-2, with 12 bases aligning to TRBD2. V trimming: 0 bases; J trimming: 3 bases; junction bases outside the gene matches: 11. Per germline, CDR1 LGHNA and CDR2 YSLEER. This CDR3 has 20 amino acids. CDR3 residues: CASSQEAPLAGGPDTGELFF. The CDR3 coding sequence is TGCGCCAGCAGCCAAGAGGCCCCTCTAGCGGGGGGGCCCGACACCGGGGAGCTGTTTTTT.

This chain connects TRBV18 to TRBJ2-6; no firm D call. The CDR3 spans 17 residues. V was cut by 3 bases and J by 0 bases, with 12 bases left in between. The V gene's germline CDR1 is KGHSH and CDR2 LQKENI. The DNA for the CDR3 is TGTGCCAGCTCACCCGTAGGACCACCCTCTGGGGCCAACGTCCTGACTTTC. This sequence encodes CASSPVGPPSGANVLTF.

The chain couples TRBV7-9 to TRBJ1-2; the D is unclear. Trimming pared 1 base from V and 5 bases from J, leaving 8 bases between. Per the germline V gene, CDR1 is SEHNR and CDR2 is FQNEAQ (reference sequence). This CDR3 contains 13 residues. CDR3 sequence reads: CASSLEGRYGYTF. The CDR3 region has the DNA TGTGCCAGCAGCTTAGAAGGCCGTTATGGCTACACCTTC.

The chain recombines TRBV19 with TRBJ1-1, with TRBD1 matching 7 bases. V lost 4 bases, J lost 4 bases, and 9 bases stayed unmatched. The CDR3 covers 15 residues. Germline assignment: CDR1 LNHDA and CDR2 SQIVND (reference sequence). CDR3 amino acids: CASSTSGGWGTEAFF. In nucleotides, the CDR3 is TGTGCCAGTAGTACTTCAGGGGGTTGGGGCACTGAAGCTTTCTTT.

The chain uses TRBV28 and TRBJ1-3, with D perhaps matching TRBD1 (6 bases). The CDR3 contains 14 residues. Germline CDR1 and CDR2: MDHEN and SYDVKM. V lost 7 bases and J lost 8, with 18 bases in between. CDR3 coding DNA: TGTGCCAGCATCTCCTTCTGGGGGCGAGACACCATATATTTT. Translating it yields CASISFWGRDTIYF.

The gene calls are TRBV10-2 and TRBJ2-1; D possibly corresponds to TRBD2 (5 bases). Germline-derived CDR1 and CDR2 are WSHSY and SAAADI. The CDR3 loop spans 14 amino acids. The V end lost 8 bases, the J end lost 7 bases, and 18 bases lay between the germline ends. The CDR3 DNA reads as TGCGCCAGCCAGACCCCGGGGTCTGGGAATGAGCAGTTCTTC. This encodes CASQTPGSGNEQFF.

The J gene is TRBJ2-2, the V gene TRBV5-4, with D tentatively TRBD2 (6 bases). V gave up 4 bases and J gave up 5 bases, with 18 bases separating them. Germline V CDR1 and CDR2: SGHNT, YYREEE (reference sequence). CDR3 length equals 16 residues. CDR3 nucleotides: TGTGCCAGCAGCGCCCCCGGACTATCTAAAACCGGGGAGCTGTTTTTT. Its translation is CASSAPGLSKTGELFF.